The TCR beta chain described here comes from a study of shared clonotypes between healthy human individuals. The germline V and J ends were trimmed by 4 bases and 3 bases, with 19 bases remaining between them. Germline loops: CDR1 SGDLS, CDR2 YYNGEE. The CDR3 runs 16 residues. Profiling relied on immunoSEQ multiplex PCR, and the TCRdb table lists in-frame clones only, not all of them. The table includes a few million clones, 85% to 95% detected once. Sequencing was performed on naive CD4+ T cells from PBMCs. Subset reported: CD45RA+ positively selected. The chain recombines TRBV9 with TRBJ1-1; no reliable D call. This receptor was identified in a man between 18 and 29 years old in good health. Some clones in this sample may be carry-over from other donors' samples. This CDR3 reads CASSPHRSQSYTEAFF. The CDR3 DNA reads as TGTGCCAGCAGCCCCCACCGCAGCCAGTCTTACACTGAAGCTTTCTTT.